The T cell receptor (beta chain) described here comes from a study of vaccination and CD4 T cells after COVID-19. Study details: Convalescent donors were composed of six males and four females, of whom two were Hispanic.

Treatment described: approximately 11-day PBMC culture with coronavirus spike peptide pools or control peptides (ViraFEST assay). TCRs were sequenced by ViraFEST after antigen-specific T cells had been expanded with peptide pools. Positivity by PCR occurred from March to December 2020, a period that predated US Alpha, Beta and Delta variants. With regard to this clonotype: Its antigen is still unknown.

The Oncomine TCR Beta short-read assay was what sequenced the DNA obtained from cultured CD4+ T cells. TCRdb independently ran MiXCR on the PCR reads; one entry per CDR3 protein. This repertoire shows 9,500 to 15,000 distinct CDR3 sequences, about 47% found once; its top ten account for roughly 30%. From germline, CDR1 is SGHRS and CDR2 YFSETQ. V was shortened by 0 bases and J by 4 bases, with 8 bases between the two germline ends. The CDR3 is 14 amino acids. The chain joins TRBV5-1 to TRBJ1-3; the D is unclear. The TCR sequence derives from a human donor who had recovered from COVID-19. Sequencing was done on a sample of CD4+ T cells from blood, cultured in vitro. In nucleotides, the CDR3 is TGCGCCAGCAGCTTGGACAGCGGAGGAAACACCATATATTTT. Its protein is CASSLDSGGNTIYF.